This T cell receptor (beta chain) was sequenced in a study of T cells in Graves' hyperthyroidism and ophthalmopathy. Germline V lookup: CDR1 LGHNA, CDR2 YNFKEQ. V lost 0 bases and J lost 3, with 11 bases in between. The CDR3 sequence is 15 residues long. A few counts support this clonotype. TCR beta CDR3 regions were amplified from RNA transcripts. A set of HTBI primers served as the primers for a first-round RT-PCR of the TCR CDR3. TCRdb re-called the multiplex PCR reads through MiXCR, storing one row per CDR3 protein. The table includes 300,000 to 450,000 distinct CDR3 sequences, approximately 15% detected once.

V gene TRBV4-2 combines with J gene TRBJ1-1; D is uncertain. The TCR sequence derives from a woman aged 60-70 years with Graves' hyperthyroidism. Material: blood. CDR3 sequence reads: CASSQDSTLDTEAFF. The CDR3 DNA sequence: TGTGCCAGCAGCCAAGATTCGACTTTGGACACTGAAGCTTTCTTT.